This T cell receptor (beta chain) is from a study of CD8 T cells in Susac syndrome. TCR beta was sequenced from blood CD8+ and CD4+ T cells. Stable or active relapsing-remitting multiple sclerosis, untreated and meeting revised McDonald criteria, defined the controls. Through negative isolation, CD4+ and CD8+ T cells were obtained, while TEMRA cells were enriched using FACS. After extraction with the RNeasy kit, 0.5 to 1 ug of the RNA was reverse transcribed using random hexamers. A multiplex approach, immunoSEQ multiplex PCR, amplified TCR beta CDR3 across 54 Vbeta and 13 Jbeta. Each CDR3 protein is one row after TCRdb ran MiXCR on the immunoSEQ multiplex PCR reads. The sample yields more than 150,000 distinct CDR3 sequences, 90% to 95% seen once. V was pared by 3 bases and J by 1 base, with 19 bases between. This CDR3 spans 17 amino acids. The germline V gene encodes CDR1 SGDLS and CDR2 YYNGEE.

Sequenced material: CD8+ T cells from PBMCs. The V gene is TRBV9, the J gene TRBJ1-1, with a possible D match to TRBD1 (5 bases). The receptor comes from a human donor with multiple sclerosis. The CDR3 loop reads CASSATPGGHGNTEAFF. CDR3 nucleotide sequence: TGTGCCAGCAGCGCCACACCTGGAGGACATGGGAACACTGAAGCTTTCTTT. Drawing the rest from reference TRBV9 and TRBJ1-1, the complete variable domain is DSGVTQTPKHLITATGQRVTLRCSPRSGDLSVYWYQQSLDQGLQFLIQYYNGEERAKGNILERFSAQQFPDLHSELNLSSLELGDSALYFCASSATPGGHGNTEAFFGQGTRLTVV.